This T cell receptor (beta chain) was profiled in a study of T cell responses to AZD1222 COVID-19 vaccine. Germline V gene sequence: CDR1 SGHRS, CDR2 YFSETQ. V lost 2 bases, J lost 4 bases, and 5 bases stayed unmatched. The CDR3 runs to 14 residues. Generated by immunoSEQ multiplex PCR, the TCRdb table keeps only in-frame clones and is missing some. The sample has 100,000 or so clones, about nine tenths seen once; the top ten hold 1% to 1.5%. Concerning this clone itself: Its specificity is unknown.

Study conclusions and caveats: There were mostly white British donors and more females than males, and clonal diversity was possibly underestimated. Without day 14 samples, only post-peak T cell repertoires were studied.

The material was peripheral blood, obtained on day 0 of AZD1222 vaccination. The chain carries TRBV5-1 and TRBJ1-1; 7 bases map to TRBD1. The origin of this receptor is an adult in good health. The CDR3 loop reads CASSLQTGVTEAFF. In DNA form, the CDR3 reads TGCGCCAGCAGCTTACAAACAGGGGTCACTGAAGCTTTCTTT.